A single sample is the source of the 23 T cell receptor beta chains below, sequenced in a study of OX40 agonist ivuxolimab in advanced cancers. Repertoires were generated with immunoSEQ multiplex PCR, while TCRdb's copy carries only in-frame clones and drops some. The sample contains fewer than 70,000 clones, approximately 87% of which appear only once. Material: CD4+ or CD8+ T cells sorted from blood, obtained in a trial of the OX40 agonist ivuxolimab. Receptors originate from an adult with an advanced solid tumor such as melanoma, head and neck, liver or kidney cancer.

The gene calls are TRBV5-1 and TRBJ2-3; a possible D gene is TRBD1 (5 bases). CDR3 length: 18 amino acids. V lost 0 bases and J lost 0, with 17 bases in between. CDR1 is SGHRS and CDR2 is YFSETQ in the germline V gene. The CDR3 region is CASSLASGFSTSTDTQYF. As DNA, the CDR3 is TGCGCCAGCAGCTTGGCGTCAGGGTTTAGTACTAGCACAGATACGCAGTATTTT. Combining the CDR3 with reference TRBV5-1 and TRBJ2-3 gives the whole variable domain KAGVTQTPRYLIKTRGQQVTLSCSPISGHRSVSWYQQTPGQGLQFLFEYFSETQRNKGNFPGRFSGRQFSNSRSEMNVSTLELGDSALYLCASSLASGFSTSTDTQYFGPGTRLTVL.

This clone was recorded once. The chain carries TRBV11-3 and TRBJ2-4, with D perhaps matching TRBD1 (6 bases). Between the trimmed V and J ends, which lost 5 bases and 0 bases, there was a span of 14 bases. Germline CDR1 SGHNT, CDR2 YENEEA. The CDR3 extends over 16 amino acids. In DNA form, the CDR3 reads TGTGCCAGCAGCCCCCAGGGGATGCTAGCCAAAAACATTCAGTACTTC. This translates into CASSPQGMLAKNIQYF.

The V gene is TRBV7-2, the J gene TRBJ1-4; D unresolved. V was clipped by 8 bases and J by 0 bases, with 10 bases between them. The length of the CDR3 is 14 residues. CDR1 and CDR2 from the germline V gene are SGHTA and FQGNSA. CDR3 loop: CASGRTATNEKLFF. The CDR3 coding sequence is TGTGCCAGCGGTCGGACTGCAACTAATGAAAAACTGTTTTTT.

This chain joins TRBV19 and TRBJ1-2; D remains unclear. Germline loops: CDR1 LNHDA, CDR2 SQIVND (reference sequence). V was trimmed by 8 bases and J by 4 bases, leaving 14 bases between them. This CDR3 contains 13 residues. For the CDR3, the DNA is TGTGCCAGTTCTAGCGGGCAAATCTATGGCTACACCTTC. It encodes CASSSGQIYGYTF.

CDR3 DNA: TGTGCCAGCAGCGTAGGGGGATATAGCAATCAGCCCCAGCATTTT. Translating gives CASSVGGYSNQPQHF. V is TRBV9 and J is TRBJ1-5; D is unclear. The ends were cut back, 0 bases at V and 0 bases at J, with 7 bases in the middle. Germline V gives CDR1 SGDLS, CDR2 YYNGEE. This CDR3 is built from 15 residues.

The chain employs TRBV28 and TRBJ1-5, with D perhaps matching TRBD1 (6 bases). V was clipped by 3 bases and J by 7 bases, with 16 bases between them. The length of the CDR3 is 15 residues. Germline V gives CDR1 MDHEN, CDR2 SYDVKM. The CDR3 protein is CASSFADRSGQPQHF. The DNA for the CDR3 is TGTGCCAGCAGTTTTGCAGACAGGTCAGGCCAGCCCCAGCATTTT.

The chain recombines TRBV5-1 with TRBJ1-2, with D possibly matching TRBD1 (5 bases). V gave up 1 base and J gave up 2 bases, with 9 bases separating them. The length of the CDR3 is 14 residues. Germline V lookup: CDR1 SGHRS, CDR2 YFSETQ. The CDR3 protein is CASSLFQGNYGYTF. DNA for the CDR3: TGCGCCAGCAGCTTGTTTCAGGGAAACTATGGCTACACCTTC.

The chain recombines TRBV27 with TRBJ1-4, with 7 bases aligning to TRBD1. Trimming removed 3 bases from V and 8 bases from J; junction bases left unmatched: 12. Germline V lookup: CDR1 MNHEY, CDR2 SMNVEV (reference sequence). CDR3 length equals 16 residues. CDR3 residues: CASSFPEGQYREKLFF. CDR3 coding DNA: TGTGCCAGCAGTTTCCCGGAGGGACAGTACCGGGAAAAACTGTTTTTT.

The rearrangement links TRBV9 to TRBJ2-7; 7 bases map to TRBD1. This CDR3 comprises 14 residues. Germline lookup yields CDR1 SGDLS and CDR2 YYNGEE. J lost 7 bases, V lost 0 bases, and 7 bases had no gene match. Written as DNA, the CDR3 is TGTGCCAGCAGCGTAGCTATGGGACAGAGGGAGCAGTACTTC. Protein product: CASSVAMGQREQYF.

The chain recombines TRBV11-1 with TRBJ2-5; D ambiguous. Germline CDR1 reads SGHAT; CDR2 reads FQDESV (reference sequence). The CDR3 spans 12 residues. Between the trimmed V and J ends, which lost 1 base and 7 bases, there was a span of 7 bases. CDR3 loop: CASSLEGVTQYF. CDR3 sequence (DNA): TGTGCCAGCAGCTTAGAAGGAGTGACCCAGTACTTC. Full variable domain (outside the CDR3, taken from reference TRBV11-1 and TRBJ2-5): EAEVAQSPRYKITEKSQAVAFWCDPISGHATLYWYRQILGQGPELLVQFQDESVVDDSQLPKDRFSAERLKGVDSTLKIQPAELGDSAMYLCASSLEGVTQYFGPGTRLLVL.

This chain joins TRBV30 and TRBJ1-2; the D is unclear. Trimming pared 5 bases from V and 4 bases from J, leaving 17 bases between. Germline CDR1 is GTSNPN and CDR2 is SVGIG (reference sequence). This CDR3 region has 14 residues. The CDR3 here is CAWFRGRTSYGYTF. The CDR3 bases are TGTGCCTGGTTCCGAGGAAGGACCAGCTATGGCTACACCTTC.

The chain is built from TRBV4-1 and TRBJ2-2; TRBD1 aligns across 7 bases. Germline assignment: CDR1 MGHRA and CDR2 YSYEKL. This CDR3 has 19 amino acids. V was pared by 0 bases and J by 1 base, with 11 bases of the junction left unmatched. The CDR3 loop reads CASSQEMGVGGMNTGELFF. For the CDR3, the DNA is TGCGCCAGCAGCCAAGAGATGGGGGTAGGGGGCATGAACACCGGGGAGCTGTTTTTT.

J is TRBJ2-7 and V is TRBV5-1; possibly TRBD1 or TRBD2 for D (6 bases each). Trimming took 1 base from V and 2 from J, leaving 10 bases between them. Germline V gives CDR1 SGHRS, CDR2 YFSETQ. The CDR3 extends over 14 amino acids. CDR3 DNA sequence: TGCGCCAGCAGCTTGCTCGGGGGCACCTACGAGCAGTACTTC. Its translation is CASSLLGGTYEQYF. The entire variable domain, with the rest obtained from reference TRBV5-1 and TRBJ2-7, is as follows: KAGVTQTPRYLIKTRGQQVTLSCSPISGHRSVSWYQQTPGQGLQFLFEYFSETQRNKGNFPGRFSGRQFSNSRSEMNVSTLELGDSALYLCASSLLGGTYEQYFGPGTRLTVT.

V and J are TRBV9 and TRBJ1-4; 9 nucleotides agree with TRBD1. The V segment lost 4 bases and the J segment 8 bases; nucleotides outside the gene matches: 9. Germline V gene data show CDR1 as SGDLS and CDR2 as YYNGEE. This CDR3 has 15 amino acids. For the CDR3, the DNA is TGTGCCAGCAGCACATCCGGGACAGGGAACGAAAAACTGTTTTTT. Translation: CASSTSGTGNEKLFF.

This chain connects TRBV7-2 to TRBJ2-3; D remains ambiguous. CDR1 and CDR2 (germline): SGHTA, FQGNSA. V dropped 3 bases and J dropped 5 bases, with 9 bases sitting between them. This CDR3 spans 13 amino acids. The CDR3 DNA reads TGTGCCAGCAGCTTCCGCGGCAGAGATACGCAGTATTTT. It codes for CASSFRGRDTQYF.

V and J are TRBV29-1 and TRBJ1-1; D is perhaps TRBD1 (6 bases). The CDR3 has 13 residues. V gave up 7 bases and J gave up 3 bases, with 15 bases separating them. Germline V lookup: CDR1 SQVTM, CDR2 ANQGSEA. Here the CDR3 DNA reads TGCAGCGGCGACCAGGGGTGGGACACTGAAGCTTTCTTT. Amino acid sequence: CSGDQGWDTEAFF.

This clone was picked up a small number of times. CDR3 protein: CATSRDQGYSTDTQYF. As DNA, the CDR3 is TGTGCCACCAGCAGAGATCAGGGCTATAGCACAGATACGCAGTATTTT. The chain couples TRBV15 to TRBJ2-3, with a possible D match to TRBD1 (5 bases). The germline CDR1 and CDR2 sequences are LNHNV and YYDKDF (reference sequence). Between the trimmed V and J ends, which lost 0 bases and 0 bases, there was a span of 10 bases. CDR3 size: 16 residues.

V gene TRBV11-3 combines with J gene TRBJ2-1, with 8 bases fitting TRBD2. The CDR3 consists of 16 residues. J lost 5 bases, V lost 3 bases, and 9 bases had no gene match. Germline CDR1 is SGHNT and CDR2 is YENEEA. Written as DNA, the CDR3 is TGTGCCAGCAGCTTCGGGGGGGCAGGGACTGACAATGAGCAGTTCTTC. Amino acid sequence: CASSFGGAGTDNEQFF.

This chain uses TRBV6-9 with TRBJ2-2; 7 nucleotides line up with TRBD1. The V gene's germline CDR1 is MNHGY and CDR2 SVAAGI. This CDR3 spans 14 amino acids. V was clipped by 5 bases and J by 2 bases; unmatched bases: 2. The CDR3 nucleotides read TGTGCCAGCAGTAGGGACAGAAACACCGGGGAGCTGTTTTTT. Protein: CASSRDRNTGELFF.

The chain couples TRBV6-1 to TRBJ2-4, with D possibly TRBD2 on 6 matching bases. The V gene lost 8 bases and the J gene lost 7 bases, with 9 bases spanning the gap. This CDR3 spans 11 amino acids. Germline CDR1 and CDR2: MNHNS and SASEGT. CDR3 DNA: TGTGCCAGCGGGGGGTTGAACATTCAGTACTTC. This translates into CASGGLNIQYF.

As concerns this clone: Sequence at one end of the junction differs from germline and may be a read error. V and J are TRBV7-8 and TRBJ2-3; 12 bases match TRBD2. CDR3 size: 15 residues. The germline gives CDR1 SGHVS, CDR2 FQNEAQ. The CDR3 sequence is CASSLAGGTTHTQYF. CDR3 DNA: TGTGCCAGCAGCCTAGCGGGGGGGACCACCCATACGCAGTATTTT.

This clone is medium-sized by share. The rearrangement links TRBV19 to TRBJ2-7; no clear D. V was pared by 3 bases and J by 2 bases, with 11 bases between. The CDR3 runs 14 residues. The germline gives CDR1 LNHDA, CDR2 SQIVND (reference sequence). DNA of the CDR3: TGTGCCAGTAGTATCGCGGCATCAGCCTACGAGCAGTACTTC. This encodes CASSIAASAYEQYF.

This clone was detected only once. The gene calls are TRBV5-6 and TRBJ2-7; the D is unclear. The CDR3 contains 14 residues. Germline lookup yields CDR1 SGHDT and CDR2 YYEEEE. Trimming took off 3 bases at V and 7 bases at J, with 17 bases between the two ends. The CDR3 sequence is CASSSSRGMWEQYF. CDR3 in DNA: TGTGCCAGCAGCTCGAGTCGTGGGATGTGGGAGCAGTACTTC.